This T cell receptor (beta chain) was observed in a study of metastatic and nonmetastatic thyroid tumors. Study summary: Repertoire comparison spanned blood and tumor or nodule tissue of malignant and benign thyroid patients.

This clone appeared many times. A read error may produce the germline difference seen at one junction end. The sample carries other DNA sequences with the same CDR3. The CDR3 loop spans 16 amino acids. Germline V lookup: CDR1 MGHRA, CDR2 YSYEKL. All patients were treatment-naive before thyroid surgery. MiXCR reprocessed the PCR reads for TCRdb. The sample yields some 26,000 clones, approximately 22% seen once. The sequencing input was adjacent normal tissue. This TCR derives from a female donor with papillary thyroid cancer or a benign thyroid nodule (not recorded which). Some clones in this sample may be carry-over from other donors' samples. V gene TRBV4-1 combines with J gene TRBJ1-6, with 7 bases identical to TRBD1. The CDR3 protein is CASSRDPGQNNSPLHF. The DNA for the CDR3 is TGCGCCAGTAGCCGAGATCCGGGACAGAATAATTCACCCCTCCACTTT.